The clone carrying this TCR beta chain came up a few times. Its specificity is unknown. This record comes from a study of T-cell memory formation after mild COVID-19. Study-level information: Among the donors, TCR clusters were largely specific to each donor. General study findings and limits: Cross-reactive memory appears to have joined, as suggested by some responding clones showing up in pre-infection memory.

TCRdb redid the calling of the 5' RACE reads with MiXCR, one entry per CDR3 protein. The sample has approximately 390,000 distinct CDR3 sequences; 15% to 20% are singletons. This CDR3 has 13 amino acids. V gave up 1 base and J gave up 7 bases, with 10 bases separating them. Germline CDR1 SGHTA, CDR2 FQGNSA. The V call is TRBV7-2, the J call TRBJ1-2; D unresolved. Sequencing was performed on PBMCs or a T cell subset sorted from them (not recorded which). This sequence was found in a man aged 18 to 30 who had mild COVID-19 (a few samples of this study predate the infection). Cell type and time point are not known. Here the CDR3 DNA reads TGTGCCAGCAGCTTAGGCCGAGTTGCTGGCTACACCTTC. Encoded protein: CASSLGRVAGYTF.